The 23 T cell receptor beta chains given below trace back to one sample, sequenced in a study of PD-1 blockade in mismatch repair-deficient tumors. Some clones are missing from TCRdb's copy, which holds only in-frame ones; the method was immunoSEQ multiplex PCR. This sample yields around 100,000 clones, of which 70% to 85% are seen a single time; around 6.5% belongs to the top ten. The material was peripheral blood, obtained around 8 months after starting pembrolizumab. Receptors were obtained from an adult with mismatch repair-deficient cancer.

Comments on this clone: At one end, the junction sequence differs from germline, possibly due to a read error. The chain joins TRBV6-6 to TRBJ2-7, with 11 nucleotides matching TRBD2. This CDR3 has 13 residues. Germline CDR1 reads MNHNY; CDR2 reads SVGAGI (reference sequence). CDR3 sequence (DNA): TGTGCCAGCAGGGCCTCCGGGACTAGCGGCTCGGTATTC. Residues: CASRASGTSGSVF.

The rearrangement joins TRBV7-9 to TRBJ2-2; 7 bases agree with TRBD2. This CDR3 region has 16 residues. V lost 5 bases, J lost 5 bases, and 11 bases stayed unmatched. Germline CDR1 SEHNR, CDR2 FQNEAQ (reference sequence). CDR3 residues: CASSPPGGVRTGELFF. CDR3 bases: TGTGCCAGCAGCCCTCCTGGGGGGGTTCGAACCGGGGAGCTGTTTTTT.

This clone was picked up a small number of times. The genes are TRBV6-1 and TRBJ2-7; D possibly matches TRBD1 or TRBD2 (5 bases each). The germline V gene encodes CDR1 MNHNS and CDR2 SASEGT. The germline V and J ends were trimmed by 4 bases and 6 bases, with 13 bases remaining between them. This CDR3 has 13 amino acids. The CDR3 region is CASSVGVIGEQYF. The CDR3 DNA follows: TGTGCCAGCAGTGTGGGGGTCATCGGCGAGCAGTACTTC.

This clone is a singleton in its sample. This chain connects TRBV11-3 to TRBJ2-5; tentatively, D is TRBD1 (5 bases). V lost 1 base, J lost 5 bases, and 20 bases lay in between. Germline-derived CDR1 and CDR2 are SGHNT and YENEEA. The CDR3 is made up of 17 amino acids. The CDR3 sequence: CASSLVGGADPRETQYF. The CDR3 region has the DNA TGTGCCAGCAGCTTAGTGGGTGGGGCCGATCCCCGGGAGACCCAGTACTTC.

DNA of the CDR3: TGTGCCAGCAGCGGCGTGACAGGGGGTAATCAGCCCCAGCATTTT. It yields the protein CASSGVTGGNQPQHF. V gene TRBV6-1 combines with J gene TRBJ1-5; 9 bases are a match to TRBD1. The CDR3 is 15 residues long. Trimming took 6 bases from V and 4 from J; bases not matched to a gene: 7. CDR1 is MNHNS and CDR2 is SASEGT in the germline V gene.

The CDR3 nucleotides are TGTGCCAGTAGTATTATGGGCAATCAGCCCCAGCATTTT. It specifies CASSIMGNQPQHF. The rearrangement joins TRBV19 to TRBJ1-5; D remains unclear. Germline loops: CDR1 LNHDA, CDR2 SQIVND (reference sequence). The CDR3 totals 13 residues. The V gene lost 3 bases and the J gene lost 2 bases, with 5 bases spanning the gap.

This clone has just a few counts. V usage is TRBV5-4 and J usage is TRBJ1-1; D uncertain. Trimming took 0 bases from V and 7 from J, leaving 13 bases between them. CDR3 length equals 14 residues. CDR1 is SGHNT and CDR2 is YYREEE in the germline V gene (reference sequence). DNA for the CDR3: TGTGCCAGCAGCTTGGTTGCGGGCCTTGATGAAGCTTTCTTT. Amino acid sequence: CASSLVAGLDEAFF.

This chain uses TRBV5-6 with TRBJ2-6; TRBD1 might be the D (6 bases). The CDR3 extends over 18 amino acids. V lost 5 bases and J lost 3, with 21 bases in between. Germline V gives CDR1 SGHDT, CDR2 YYEEEE. The DNA for the CDR3 is TGTGCCAGCAGGGCCTTGGTCCGGGACATTGATGGGGCCAACGTCCTGACTTTC. This codes for CASRALVRDIDGANVLTF. The whole variable domain, remainder taken from reference TRBV5-6 and TRBJ2-6, is DAGVTQSPTHLIKTRGQQVTLRCSPKSGHDTVSWYQQALGQGPQFIFQYYEEEERQRGNFPDRFSGHQFPNYSSELNVNALLLGDSALYLCASRALVRDIDGANVLTFGAGSRLTVL.

This chain links TRBV19 with TRBJ1-1; the match to TRBD1 covers 7 bases. CDR1 is LNHDA and CDR2 is SQIVND in the germline V gene (reference sequence). After removal of 3 bases from V and 7 bases from J, the junction contained 2 bases not matched to a gene. This CDR3 comprises 12 residues. The chain's CDR3 is CASSIYRGEAFF. CDR3 nucleotide sequence: TGTGCCAGTAGTATTTACAGGGGTGAAGCTTTCTTT. The complete variable domain, with remaining parts taken from reference TRBV19 and TRBJ1-1, reads DGGITQSPKYLFRKEGQNVTLSCEQNLNHDAMYWYRQDPGQGLRLIYYSQIVNDFQKGDIAEGYSVSREKKESFPLTVTSAQKNPTAFYLCASSIYRGEAFFGQGTRLTVV.

The chain is built from TRBV27 and TRBJ1-1; the match to TRBD1 covers 9 bases. With V trimmed by 5 bases and J by 3 bases, 7 bases remained unmatched. CDR3 length equals 15 residues. Germline-derived CDR1 and CDR2 are MNHEY and SMNVEV (reference sequence). The CDR3 spells CASSLAGQGYTEAFF. DNA for the CDR3: TGTGCCAGCAGTCTTGCCGGACAGGGGTACACTGAAGCTTTCTTT.

On this clone itself: An end of the junction does not agree with germline; a read error may underlie this. The chain uses TRBV5-4 and TRBJ2-5, with TRBD1 matching over 12 bases. Germline assignment: CDR1 SGHNT and CDR2 YYREEE (reference sequence). CDR3 size: 15 residues. The DNA for the CDR3 is TGTGCCAGCAGCTTACCCGAAGGGGACAGGGGGCGAAAGCACTTC. Translating it yields CASSLPEGDRGRKHF.

The J gene is TRBJ1-1, the V gene TRBV6-5; TRBD1 matches 7 bases. V shed 2 bases, J shed 4 bases, and the junction held 7 bases outside the gene matches. Germline CDR1 MNHEY, CDR2 SVGAGI. The CDR3 loop spans 15 amino acids. The chain's CDR3 is CASSYTDRASTEAFF. In DNA form, the CDR3 reads TGTGCCAGCAGTTACACAGACAGGGCGAGCACTGAAGCTTTCTTT.

The chain combines TRBV5-4 with TRBJ1-2; D perhaps matches TRBD1 (6 bases). Germline V gene lookup returns CDR1 SGHNT and CDR2 YYREEE (reference sequence). This CDR3 has 14 residues. The germline V and J ends were trimmed by 0 bases and 8 bases, with 14 bases remaining between them. This CDR3 reads CASSLVSGDGGYTF. The CDR3 bases are TGTGCCAGCAGCTTGGTATCAGGGGATGGGGGCTACACCTTC.

The chain uses TRBV5-4 and TRBJ2-5; 12 bases are shared with TRBD2. V lost 4 bases and J lost 4; bases outside the gene matches: 11. This CDR3 is 17 amino acids long. Germline values: CDR1 SGHNT, CDR2 YYREEE (reference sequence). DNA for the CDR3: TGTGCCAGCAGCCCGCGACCTAGCGGGAGGGCCGGAGAGACCCAGTACTTC. Translation gives CASSPRPSGRAGETQYF.

The V call is TRBV7-9, the J call TRBJ1-4, with a weak D call TRBD1 (5 bases). The CDR3 has 15 amino acids. V was cut by 5 bases and J by 6 bases, with 16 bases left in between. Looked up from germline, CDR1 is SEHNR and CDR2 is FQNEAQ (reference sequence). CDR3 in DNA: TGTGCCAGCAGCCCCGTGGAAGGGGCGGATGAAAAACTGTTTTTT. Protein product: CASSPVEGADEKLFF.

This clone was seen only once. The chain uses TRBV30 and TRBJ2-2, with D possibly called TRBD1 or TRBD2 (5 bases each). Germline loops: CDR1 GTSNPN, CDR2 SVGIG (reference sequence). Trimming cost V 0 bases and J 0 bases, with 8 bases left between them. The CDR3 is 15 amino acids. The CDR3 loop reads CAWSVEGTNTGELFF. As DNA, the CDR3 is TGTGCCTGGAGTGTAGAGGGGACGAACACCGGGGAGCTGTTTTTT. The entire variable domain, with the rest obtained from reference TRBV30 and TRBJ2-2, is as follows: SQTIHQWPATLVQPVGSPLSLECTVEGTSNPNLYWYRQAAGRGLQLLFYSVGIGQISSEVPQNLSASRPQDRQFILSSKKLLLSDSGFYLCAWSVEGTNTGELFFGEGSRLTVL.

This chain joins TRBV27 and TRBJ2-7; TRBD2 matches at 12 bases. The CDR3 has 14 amino acids. Germline V gives CDR1 MNHEY, CDR2 SMNVEV (reference sequence). V lost 3 bases and J lost 4; bases outside the gene matches: 1. CDR3 coding DNA: TGTGCCAGCAGTTTCGGACTAGCGGGGTACGAGCAGTACTTC. This translates into CASSFGLAGYEQYF.

The chain couples TRBV2 to TRBJ1-4; no definite D call. This CDR3 contains 12 residues. The V end lost 6 bases, the J end lost 8 bases, and 10 bases lay between the germline ends. The germline V gene encodes CDR1 SNHLY and CDR2 FYNNEI. The CDR3: CASRPDGEKLFF. The CDR3 region has the DNA TGTGCCAGCAGGCCCGACGGCGAAAAACTGTTTTTT.

This clone was observed once. The chain combines TRBV6-6 with TRBJ2-5; no definite D call. The CDR3 contains 14 residues. V lost 5 bases and J 5 bases, leaving 15 bases between the germline ends. Germline V CDR1 and CDR2: MNHNY, SVGAGI (reference sequence). The CDR3 nucleotides are TGTGCCAGCAGTCAAATTATCCACCTCGAGACCCAGTACTTC. It encodes CASSQIIHLETQYF.

This chain connects TRBV6-1 to TRBJ1-1; no definite D call. CDR3 length: 15 amino acids. CDR1 is MNHNS and CDR2 is SASEGT in the germline V gene. V was trimmed by 3 bases and J by 1 base, leaving 12 bases between them. As DNA, the CDR3 is TGTGCCAGCAGTGACGGCGGAACAGCGAACACTGAAGCTTTCTTT. Its protein is CASSDGGTANTEAFF.

The chain carries TRBV7-3 and TRBJ1-1; 8 bases are shared with TRBD1. J lost 7 bases, V lost 6 bases, and 7 bases had no gene match. The germline CDR1 and CDR2 sequences are SGHTA and FQGTGA. The length of the CDR3 is 13 residues. The CDR3 coding sequence is TGTGCCAGCAGTCCGGACAGGGTAAATGAAGCTTTCTTT. Encoded protein: CASSPDRVNEAFF.

The chain recombines TRBV18 with TRBJ2-2; D unresolved. This CDR3 is 15 amino acids long. Germline V gene sequence: CDR1 KGHSH, CDR2 LQKENI. With 2 bases removed from V and 4 bases from J, the gap between germline ends came to 11 bases. The CDR3 sequence: CASSPGQTLTGELFF. The CDR3 DNA is TGTGCCAGCTCACCAGGCCAGACTCTCACCGGGGAGCTGTTTTTT.

V is TRBV7-2 and J is TRBJ2-7, with 8 bases aligning to TRBD1. After removal of 4 bases from V and 3 bases from J, the junction contained 2 bases not matched to a gene. The germline V gene has CDR1 SGHTA and CDR2 FQGNSA. The CDR3 covers 13 residues. Here the CDR3 reads CASSSDRVYEQYF. CDR3 DNA sequence: TGTGCCAGCAGCTCGGACAGGGTCTACGAGCAGTACTTC.